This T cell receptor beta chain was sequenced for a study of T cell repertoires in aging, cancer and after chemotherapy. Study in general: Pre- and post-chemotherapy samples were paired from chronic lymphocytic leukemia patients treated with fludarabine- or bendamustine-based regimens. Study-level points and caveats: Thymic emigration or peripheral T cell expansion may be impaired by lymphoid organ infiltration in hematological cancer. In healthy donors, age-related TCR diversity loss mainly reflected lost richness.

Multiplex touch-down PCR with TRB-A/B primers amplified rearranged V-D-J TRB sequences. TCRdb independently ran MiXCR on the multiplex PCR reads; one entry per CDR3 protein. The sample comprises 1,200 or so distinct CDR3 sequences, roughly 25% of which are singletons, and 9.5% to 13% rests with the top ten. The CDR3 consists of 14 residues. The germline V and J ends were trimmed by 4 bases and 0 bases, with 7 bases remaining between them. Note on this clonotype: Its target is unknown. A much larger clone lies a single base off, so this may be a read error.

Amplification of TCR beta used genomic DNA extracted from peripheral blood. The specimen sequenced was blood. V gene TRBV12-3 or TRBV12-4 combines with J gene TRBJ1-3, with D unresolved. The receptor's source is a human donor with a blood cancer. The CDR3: CASSWSNSGNTIYF. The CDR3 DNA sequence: TGTGCCAGCAGTTGGTCGAACTCTGGAAACACCATATATTTT.